The source of this T cell receptor beta chain is a study of T cell changes during pregnancy in multiple sclerosis. This CDR3 region has 15 residues. From germline, CDR1 is SGHNT and CDR2 YENEEA. V lost 5 bases to trimming and J lost 6 bases; unmatched junction nucleotides: 4. Assay used: immunoSEQ multiplex PCR; TCRdb lists only in-frame clones, some missing. The sample includes roughly 80,000 clones, around nine tenths seen only once; the top ten take 1.5% to 2%. The specimen was peripheral blood, collected before pregnancy. The TCR originated in a female donor with multiple sclerosis, enrolled in a pregnancy study. This chain links TRBV11-3 with TRBJ2-1; 13 nucleotides align to TRBD2. In DNA form, the CDR3 reads TGTGCCAGCAGCCTCGGGACTAGCGGGGCCAATGAGCAGTTCTTC. Translation gives CASSLGTSGANEQFF.